This T cell receptor beta chain was recorded in a study of graft-versus-host responses after intestinal transplantation. General observations from the study: Present in recipient marrow, GvH clones included some that appeared first in ileum or blood. Within the allografts of patients who had graft-donor T cell macrochimerism, graft-versus-host to host-versus-graft clonal ratios were high.

Remarks on this clone: As yet, its antigen is unknown.

The assay was immunoSEQ multiplex PCR, and TCRdb's table has in-frame clones only and misses some. The sample records more than 100,000 clones, approximately 95% being singletons. The germline gives CDR1 SNHLY, CDR2 FYNNEI. The CDR3 consists of 15 residues. V gave up 6 bases and J gave up 3 bases; unmatched junction bases: 7. The J gene is TRBJ2-7, the V gene TRBV2, with TRBD2 matching 11 bases. The clonotype originates from a human donor who received an intestinal transplant. This specimen was unstimulated CD8+ T cells sorted from spleen or lymph node cells, taken before intestinal transplant. Written as DNA, the CDR3 is TGTGCCAGCAGCGGAGGGACTAGCGGAGACTACGAGCAGTACTTC. This sequence encodes CASSGGTSGDYEQYF.